The clone carrying this T cell receptor (beta chain) occurred many times. CDR3 size: 16 residues. The ends lost 4 bases at V and 0 bases at J; junction bases unmatched: 6. CDR1 and CDR2 (germline): SGHDT, YYEEEE. The data were taken from a study of regulatory T cells in long-lasting Graves disease. Stated time point: newly diagnosed GD, antithyroid drugs for less than 3 months. Isolated PBMC RNA provided the starting material for the TCR library. Each of the patients was recruited from an endocrinology department situated in Xi'an, China. Library construction for TCR beta used iRepertoire HTBI primers and Arm-PCR of CDR3 regions. TCRdb independently ran MiXCR on the multiplex PCR reads; one entry per CDR3 protein. The sample has over 350,000 distinct CDR3 sequences; approximately 15% are singletons. The data were also submitted as part of a second study, on T cells in Graves' hyperthyroidism and ophthalmopathy. Turning to that study: Each diagnosis was grounded in clinical symptoms, serum thyroxine and TRAb, thyroid ultrasound, and orbital computed tomography. In the first-round RT-PCR of the TCR CDR3, the HTBI primer set was used.

The chain is built from TRBV5-6 and TRBJ2-1; 8 bases fit TRBD1. The receptor was derived from a middle-aged woman with Graves disease. Sequenced here: peripheral blood mononuclear cells (PBMCs), sampled at new diagnosis, from a patient treated with antithyroid drugs. Here the CDR3 reads CASSRGTGNSYNEQFF. The CDR3 DNA is TGTGCCAGCAGCCGGGGGACAGGCAACTCCTACAATGAGCAGTTCTTC.